The T cell receptor (beta chain) under discussion was sequenced for a study of identical twins. Study findings and constraints: Where beta out-of-frame sequences were concerned, excess twin sharing was weaker.

Each cDNA held unique molecular identifiers, and template switching gave it a universal primer site. A single record per CDR3 protein comes from TCRdb applying MiXCR to the 5' RACE reads. The data contain around 1.7 million distinct CDR3 sequences, about 31% of them seen just once; the ten biggest clones take up 0.27%. Details on this clonotype: The antigen is unknown.

Sequencing was performed on cord blood. The source of this sequence is a newborn girl in good health.

CDR3 region: CSARDGAYLTYEQYF. In nucleotides, the CDR3 is TGCAGTGCTAGAGATGGTGCCTACCTGACCTACGAGCAGTACTTC. The chain combines TRBV20-1 with TRBJ2-7; unclear D gene. The CDR3 has 15 residues. CDR1 is DFQATT, CDR2 SNEGSKA, per germline (reference sequence). Trimming removed 0 bases from V and 2 bases from J, with 14 bases in between.